This record concerns one T cell receptor beta chain sequence. Produced via immunoSEQ multiplex PCR; TCRdb's table is partial and in-frame only. Counted here are around 50,000 clones, 70% to 85% occurring once; the ten biggest clones make up 9.5% to 13%. The data belong to a study of blood T cell repertoires in COVID-19. Study-level information: In each case, the material was cDNA or gDNA derived from T cells, B-cell-depleted T cells, or PBMCs.

Between the trimmed V and J ends, which lost 1 base and 4 bases, there was a span of 11 bases. This CDR3 has 14 amino acids. The germline CDR1 and CDR2 sequences are LGHDT and YNNKEL (reference sequence). Seattle's cohort entered during active infection and was followed longitudinally. The sample comprised peripheral blood. The V gene is TRBV3-1 (or the pseudogene TRBV3-2), the J gene TRBJ2-7, with TRBD2 as a possible D gene (6 bases). The source is a man older than 75 with COVID-19, enrolled during active disease. The CDR3 sequence: CASSQVPGRYEQYF. The CDR3 DNA reads TGTGCCAGCAGCCAAGTTCCAGGGAGGTACGAGCAGTACTTC.